This T cell receptor beta chain was profiled in a study of blood T cell repertoires in COVID-19. Study-level information: The United States, Italy and Spain were the sources of the acute and convalescent COVID-19 samples. T cells, B-cell-depleted T cells, or PBMCs supplied cDNA or gDNA.

Losses at the gene ends were 0 bases for V and 4 bases for J; bases not matched to a gene: 6. Germline loops: CDR1 LGHNA, CDR2 YSLEER. CDR3 size: 18 residues. Per the original methods: By means of reference gene primer amplification, nucleated cell counts were estimated. Produced via immunoSEQ multiplex PCR; TCRdb's table is partial and in-frame only. From that table come the V and J calls and clone size; the DNA was used to work out D and trimming. This table holds around 620,000 clones, 85% to 90% found once. Input material: peripheral blood. The gene calls are TRBV4-3 and TRBJ2-3; 14 bases match TRBD2. The clonotype was recovered from a woman under 30 with acute or convalescent COVID-19. The CDR3 DNA reads TGCGCCAGCAGCCAAGAGACTAGCGGGGGGGCGAGGGCAGATACGCAGTATTTT. Translating gives CASSQETSGGARADTQYF.